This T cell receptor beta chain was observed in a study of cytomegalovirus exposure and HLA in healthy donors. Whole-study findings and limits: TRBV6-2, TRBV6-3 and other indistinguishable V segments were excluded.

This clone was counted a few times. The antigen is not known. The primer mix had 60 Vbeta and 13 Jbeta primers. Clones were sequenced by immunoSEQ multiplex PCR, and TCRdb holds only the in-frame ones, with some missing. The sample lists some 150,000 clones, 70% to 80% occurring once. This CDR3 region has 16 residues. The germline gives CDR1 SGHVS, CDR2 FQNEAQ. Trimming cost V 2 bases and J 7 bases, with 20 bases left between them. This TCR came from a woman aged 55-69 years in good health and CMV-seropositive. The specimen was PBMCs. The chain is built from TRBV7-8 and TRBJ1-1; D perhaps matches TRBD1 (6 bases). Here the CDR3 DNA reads TGTGCCAGCAGCTTACTTCTTGTCGGGACACCAGATGAAGCTTTCTTT. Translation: CASSLLLVGTPDEAFF.